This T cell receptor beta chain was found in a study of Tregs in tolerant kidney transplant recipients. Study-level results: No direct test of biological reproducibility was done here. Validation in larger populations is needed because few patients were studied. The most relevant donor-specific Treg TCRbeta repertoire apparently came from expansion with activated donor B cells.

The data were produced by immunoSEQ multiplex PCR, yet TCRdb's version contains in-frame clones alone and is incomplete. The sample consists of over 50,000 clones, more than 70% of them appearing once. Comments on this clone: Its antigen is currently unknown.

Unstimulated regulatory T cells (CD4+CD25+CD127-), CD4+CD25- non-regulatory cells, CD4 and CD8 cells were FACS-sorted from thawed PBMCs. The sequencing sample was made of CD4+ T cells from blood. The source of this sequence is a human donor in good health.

The CDR3 nucleotides read TGTGCCACCGCCCACGCCGAGCGGGGACTGTATGGCTACACCTTC. Translating it yields CATAHAERGLYGYTF. The J gene is TRBJ1-2, the V gene TRBV6-1, with a weak D call TRBD1 (5 bases). CDR1 is MNHNS and CDR2 is SASEGT in the germline V gene. V lost 10 bases to trimming and J lost 5 bases, with 23 bases between them. This CDR3 spans 15 amino acids.